This TCR beta chain was recovered during a study of persistence of HIV-infected CD4 T cells. The study, taken as a whole, reports: Proviral oligoclonality tracked with TCR oligoclonality within the same sorted cells.

V was shortened by 0 bases and J by 11 bases, with 14 bases between the two germline ends. This CDR3 spans 14 amino acids. The germline gives CDR1 MGHRA, CDR2 YSYEKL. This was the immunoSEQ version 4 assay in survey mode. Some clones are missing from TCRdb's copy, which holds only in-frame ones; the method was immunoSEQ multiplex PCR. The sample records some 13,000 clones, roughly 70% being singletons. Remarks on this clone: Antigen: not known.

Stimulation used 8.5 to 10 ug/mL lysate from CMV-infected fibroblasts. Responding CD4+ T cells were sorted by upregulation of both CD40 ligand and CD69. Before stimulation, PBMCs underwent CD8+ T cell depletion. The chain is built from TRBV4-1 and TRBJ1-5; no definite D call. This specimen consisted of CD4+ T cells sorted from PBMCs after approximately 20-hour stimulation, obtained from a patient who received antiretroviral therapy. The TCR comes from an adult man with HIV who was CMV-seropositive. CDR3 nucleotides: TGCGCCAGCAGCCAAGAAAGGACTGACTTGACCCAGCATTTT. Its translation: CASSQERTDLTQHF.